This T cell receptor (beta chain) was documented in a study of shared clonotypes between healthy human individuals. Study-wide findings and caveats: Naive subsets generally had larger estimated richness than memory subsets.

The CDR3 contains 16 residues. The V end lost 1 base, the J end lost 3 bases, and 14 bases lay between the germline ends. CDR1 and CDR2 from the germline V gene are SEHNR and FQNEAQ (reference sequence). About this clone itself: The antigen remains undetermined.

Sequencing was at deep level. When replicate PCRs were run on sorted subsets, they used around 200 ng DNA, about 31,000 T cell genomes. In the original workflow: ImmunoSEQ gave junction-only sequences without quality scores, so filtering differed. The table came from immunoSEQ multiplex PCR; TCRdb's copy has only in-frame clones and leaves some out. V, J and clone size are those of that table, while D and trimming were read from the DNA. The sample contains over 800,000 clones, around 93% of which appear only once. Naive CD8 cells comprised CD45RO-negative, CCR7-positively selected cells, excluding terminally differentiated effector memory CD45RA+ cells.

The V and J genes are TRBV7-9 and TRBJ2-3; perhaps TRBD1 as D (7 bases). This sequence was found in a man aged 25-45 years in good health. The specimen sequenced was naive CD8+ T cells sorted from blood. CDR3 nucleotide sequence: TGTGCCAGCAGCTTAGATCCAGGGGGGTGGACAGATACGCAGTATTTT. It codes for CASSLDPGGWTDTQYF.